This T cell receptor beta chain was sequenced for a study of shared clonotypes between healthy human individuals. About the study: Donor composition was a couple of women and a few men, aged 18 to 49.

The CDR3 extends over 13 amino acids. Germline V CDR1 and CDR2: SNHLY, FYNNEI. Trimming took 6 bases from V and 9 from J, leaving 14 bases between them. Study-level findings and limits: Between a handful of donors, naive CD4 clonotypes were shared at a level of around 5.2%.

CD45RO-negative cells were positively selected for CCR7, leaving out terminally differentiated effector memory CD45RA+ cells. TCRdb's table, derived via immunoSEQ multiplex PCR, lists solely in-frame clones and lacks some. The profile shows about 680,000 clones, about 91% of them singletons. As for this clone: Its antigen is undetermined.

The TCR comes from a man aged 25 to 40 in good health. The chain joins TRBV2 to TRBJ2-2; the D call may be TRBD1 or TRBD2 (5 bases each). The sample consisted of naive CD8+ T cells sorted from blood. CDR3 in amino acids: CASSGTRTRELFF. CDR3 DNA: TGTGCCAGCAGCGGGACCCGAACCAGGGAGCTGTTTTTT.